The text below deals with one T cell receptor (beta chain). The antigen is unknown. The data were obtained in a study of OX40 agonist ivuxolimab in advanced cancers. Study-wide context: The dose-escalation cohort was about 87% male, with a mean age of about 60 years, ranging about 23 to 79. Study-wide findings and caveats: Antigens targeted by the expanded peripheral T cells were not determined.

Clones were sequenced by immunoSEQ multiplex PCR, and TCRdb holds only the in-frame ones, with some missing. Here the sample spans tens of thousands of clones, around nine tenths being singletons. This CDR3 has 16 residues. J lost 4 bases, V lost 5 bases, and 8 bases had no gene match. Germline assignment: CDR1 SGHAT and CDR2 FQNNGV. Here the sequenced sample was CD4+ or CD8+ T cells sorted from blood, taken in a trial of the OX40 agonist ivuxolimab. The sequence was collected from an adult with an advanced solid tumor such as melanoma, head and neck, liver or kidney cancer. The chain links TRBV11-2 to TRBJ1-4, with 9 bases matching TRBD1. Here the CDR3 reads CASSRTGAGYNEKLFF. For the CDR3, the DNA is TGTGCCAGCAGCAGGACAGGGGCGGGCTATAATGAAAAACTGTTTTTT. Drawing the rest from reference TRBV11-2 and TRBJ1-4, the complete variable domain is EAGVAQSPRYKIIEKRQSVAFWCNPISGHATLYWYQQILGQGPKLLIQFQNNGVVDDSQLPKDRFSAERLKGVDSTLKIQPAKLEDSAVYLCASSRTGAGYNEKLFFGSGTQLSVL.